This TCR beta chain originates from a study of blood T cell repertoires in COVID-19. Turning to the study itself: Sites in the United States, Italy and Spain provided acute and convalescent COVID-19 samples. Sources were T cells, B-cell-depleted T cells, or PBMCs; the material itself was cDNA or gDNA.

Seattle's enrolled individuals joined amid active infection and were then monitored longitudinally. Under the authors' procedure: Amplification of reference gene primers was used by the study to estimate nucleated cell counts. The table came from immunoSEQ multiplex PCR; TCRdb's copy has only in-frame clones and leaves some out. That table furnishes V, J and clone size, whereas the DNA furnished D and trimming. The repertoire holds 95,000 to 150,000 clones, with approximately 90% as singletons. CDR1 DFQATT and CDR2 SNEGSKA come from the germline V gene (reference sequence). This CDR3 has 15 amino acids. The J segment lost 8 bases and the V segment lost 3 bases, leaving 10 bases of the junction unmatched.

Sequenced: peripheral blood. This chain uses TRBV20-1 with TRBJ2-1; 10 nucleotides agree with TRBD2. This TCR came from a man aged 45-60 years with COVID-19, enrolled during active disease. CDR3 amino acids: CSASGALAGEDEQFF. As DNA, the CDR3 is TGCAGTGCTAGTGGGGCGCTAGCGGGAGAGGATGAGCAGTTCTTC.